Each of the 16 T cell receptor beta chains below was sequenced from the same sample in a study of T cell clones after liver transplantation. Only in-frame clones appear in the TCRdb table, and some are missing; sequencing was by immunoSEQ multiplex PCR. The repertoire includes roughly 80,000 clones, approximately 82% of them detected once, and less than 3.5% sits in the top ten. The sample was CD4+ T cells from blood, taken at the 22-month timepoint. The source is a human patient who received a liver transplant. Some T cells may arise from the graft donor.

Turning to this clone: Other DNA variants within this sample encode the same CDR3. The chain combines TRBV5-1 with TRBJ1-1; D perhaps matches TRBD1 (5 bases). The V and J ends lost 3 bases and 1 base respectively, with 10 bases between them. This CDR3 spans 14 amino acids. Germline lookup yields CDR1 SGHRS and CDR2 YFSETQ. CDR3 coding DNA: TGCGCCAGCAGCTACGGGGGATGGAACACTGAAGCTTTCTTT. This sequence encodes CASSYGGWNTEAFF.

The CDR3 spells CASSTGRDTGELFF. CDR3 coding DNA: TGTGCCAGCTCGACAGGGAGGGACACCGGGGAGCTGTTTTTT. V is TRBV19 and J is TRBJ2-2; the D gene could be TRBD1 or TRBD2 (7 bases each). The CDR3 totals 14 residues. CDR1 and CDR2 from the germline V gene are LNHDA and SQIVND (reference sequence). Trimming cost V 9 bases and J 3 bases, with 14 bases left between them.

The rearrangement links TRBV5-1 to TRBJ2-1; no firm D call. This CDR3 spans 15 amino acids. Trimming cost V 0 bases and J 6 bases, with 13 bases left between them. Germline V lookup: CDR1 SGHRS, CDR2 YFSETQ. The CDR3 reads CASSLAVFLGNEQFF. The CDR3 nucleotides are TGCGCCAGCAGCTTGGCCGTCTTCTTAGGCAATGAGCAGTTCTTC.

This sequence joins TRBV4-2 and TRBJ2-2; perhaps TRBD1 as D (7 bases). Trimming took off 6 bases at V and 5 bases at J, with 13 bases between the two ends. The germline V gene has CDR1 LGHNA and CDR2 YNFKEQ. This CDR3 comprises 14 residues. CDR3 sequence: CASRNRGGTGELFF. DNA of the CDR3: TGTGCCAGCAGGAACAGGGGAGGTACCGGGGAGCTGTTTTTT.

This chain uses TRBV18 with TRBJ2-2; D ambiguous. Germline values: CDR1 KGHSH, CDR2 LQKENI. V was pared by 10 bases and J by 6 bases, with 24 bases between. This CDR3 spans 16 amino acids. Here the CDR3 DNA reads TGTGCCACAACGCCGGGCCAACCGCCCGTGGCCGGGGAGCTGTTTTTT. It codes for CATTPGQPPVAGELFF. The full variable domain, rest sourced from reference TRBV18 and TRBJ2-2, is NAGVMQNPRHLVRRRGQEARLRCSPMKGHSHVYWYRQLPEEGLKFMVYLQKENIIDESGMPKERFSAEFPKEGPSILRIQQVVRGDSAAYFCATTPGQPPVAGELFFGEGSRLTVL.

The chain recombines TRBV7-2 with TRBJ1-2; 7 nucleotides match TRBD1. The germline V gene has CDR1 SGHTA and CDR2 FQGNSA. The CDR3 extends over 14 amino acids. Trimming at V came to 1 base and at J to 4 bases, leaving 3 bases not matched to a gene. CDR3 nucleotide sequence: TGTGCCAGCAGCTTAGACGGGACAGTCTATGGCTACACCTTC. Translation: CASSLDGTVYGYTF.

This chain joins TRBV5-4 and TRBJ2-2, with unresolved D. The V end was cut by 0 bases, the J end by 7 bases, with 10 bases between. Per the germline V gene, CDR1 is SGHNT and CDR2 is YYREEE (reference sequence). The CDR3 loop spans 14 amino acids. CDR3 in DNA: TGTGCCAGCAGCTTGGCTTTGGGGATCGGGGAGCTGTTTTTT. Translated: CASSLALGIGELFF.

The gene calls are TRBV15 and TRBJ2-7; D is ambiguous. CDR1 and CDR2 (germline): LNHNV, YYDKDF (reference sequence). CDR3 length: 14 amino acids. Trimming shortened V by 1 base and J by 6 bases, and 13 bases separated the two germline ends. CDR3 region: CATSRGARDSEQYF. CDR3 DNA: TGTGCCACCAGCAGAGGAGCGCGAGACTCCGAGCAGTACTTC.

The CDR3 nucleotides are TGTGCCAGCAGCATACGGACAGGGAGCACTGAAGCTTTCTTT. Translating it yields CASSIRTGSTEAFF. The J gene is TRBJ1-1, the V gene TRBV5-6; 8 bases match TRBD1. Germline CDR1 reads SGHDT; CDR2 reads YYEEEE. Losses at the gene ends were 4 bases for V and 4 bases for J; bases not matched to a gene: 6. This CDR3 spans 14 amino acids.

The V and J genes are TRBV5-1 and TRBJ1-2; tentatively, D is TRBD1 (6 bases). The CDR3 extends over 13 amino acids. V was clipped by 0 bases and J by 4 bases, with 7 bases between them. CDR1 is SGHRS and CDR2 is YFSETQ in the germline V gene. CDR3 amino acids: CASSLEGGYGYTF. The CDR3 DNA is TGCGCCAGCAGCTTGGAGGGGGGCTATGGCTACACCTTC.

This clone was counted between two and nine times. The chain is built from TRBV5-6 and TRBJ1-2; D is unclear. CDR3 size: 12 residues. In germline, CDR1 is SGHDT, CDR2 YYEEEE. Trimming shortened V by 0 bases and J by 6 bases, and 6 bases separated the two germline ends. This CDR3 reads CASSLENNGYTF. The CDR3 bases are TGTGCCAGCAGCTTGGAGAACAATGGCTACACCTTC.

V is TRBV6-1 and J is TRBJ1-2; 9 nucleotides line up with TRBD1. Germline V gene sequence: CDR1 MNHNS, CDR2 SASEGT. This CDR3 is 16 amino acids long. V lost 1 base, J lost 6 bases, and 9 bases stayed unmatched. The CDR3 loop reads CASSEGQGVYADGYTF. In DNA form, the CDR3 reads TGTGCCAGCAGTGAAGGACAGGGGGTTTATGCGGATGGCTACACCTTC.

The CDR3: CASSQSSAGRGETQYF. DNA for the CDR3: TGTGCCAGCAGTCAAAGTAGCGCCGGGAGAGGAGAGACCCAGTACTTC. This chain joins TRBV5-4 and TRBJ2-5; possible D gene TRBD2, 6 bases. Trimming pared 5 bases from V and 4 bases from J, leaving 21 bases between. Germline V lookup: CDR1 SGHNT, CDR2 YYREEE (reference sequence). CDR3 length: 16 residues.

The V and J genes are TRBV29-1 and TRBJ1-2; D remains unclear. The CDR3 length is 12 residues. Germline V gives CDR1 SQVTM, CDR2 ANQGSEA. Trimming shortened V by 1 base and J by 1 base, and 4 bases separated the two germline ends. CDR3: CSVEVFNYGYTF. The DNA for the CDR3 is TGCAGCGTTGAAGTTTTTAACTATGGCTACACCTTC.

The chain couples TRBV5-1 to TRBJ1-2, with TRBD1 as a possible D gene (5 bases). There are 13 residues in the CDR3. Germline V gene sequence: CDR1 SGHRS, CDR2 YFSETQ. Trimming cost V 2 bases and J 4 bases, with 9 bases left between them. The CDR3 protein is CASSLGTFYGYTF. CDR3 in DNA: TGCGCCAGCAGCTTAGGGACCTTCTATGGCTACACCTTC.

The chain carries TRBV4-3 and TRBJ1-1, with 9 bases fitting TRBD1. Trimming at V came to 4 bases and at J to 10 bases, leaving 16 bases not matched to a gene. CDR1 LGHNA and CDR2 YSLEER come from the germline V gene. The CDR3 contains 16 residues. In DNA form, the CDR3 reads TGCGCCAGCAGCCCGGGTAGGGTCACAGGGGGCCCGGGAGCTTTCTTT. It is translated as CASSPGRVTGGPGAFF.